This record looks at one T cell receptor (beta chain) sequence and its context. The antigen is unknown. The data were taken from a study of T cell responses to AZD1222 COVID-19 vaccine. Regarding the study as a whole: Per reports, nearly half of all spike-specific TCRs target regions that are unmutated in variants. There were vaccine-associated CD4 TCRs across spike, dominant at 160-218 and 743-854. Increases in Spike-specific TCR breadth and depth were seen after two AZD1222 doses. There were mostly white British donors and more females than males, and clonal diversity was possibly underestimated.

Germline loops: CDR1 SEHNR, CDR2 FQNEAQ (reference sequence). The germline V and J ends were trimmed by 7 bases and 1 base, with 25 bases remaining between them. CDR3 length: 18 amino acids. Some clones are missing from TCRdb's copy, which holds only in-frame ones; the method was immunoSEQ multiplex PCR. In the table there are 150,000 to 200,000 clones, about nine tenths of which are singletons. The source was peripheral blood, collected 28 days after the second AZD1222 dose. V is TRBV7-9 and J is TRBJ2-5; the D gene could be TRBD1 or TRBD2 (5 bases each). The TCR comes from an adult who received the AZD1222 COVID-19 vaccine. CDR3 in amino acids: CASNTQGVSVPTQETQYF. CDR3 nucleotide sequence: TGTGCCAGCAACACCCAGGGAGTCTCGGTTCCGACCCAAGAGACCCAGTACTTC.